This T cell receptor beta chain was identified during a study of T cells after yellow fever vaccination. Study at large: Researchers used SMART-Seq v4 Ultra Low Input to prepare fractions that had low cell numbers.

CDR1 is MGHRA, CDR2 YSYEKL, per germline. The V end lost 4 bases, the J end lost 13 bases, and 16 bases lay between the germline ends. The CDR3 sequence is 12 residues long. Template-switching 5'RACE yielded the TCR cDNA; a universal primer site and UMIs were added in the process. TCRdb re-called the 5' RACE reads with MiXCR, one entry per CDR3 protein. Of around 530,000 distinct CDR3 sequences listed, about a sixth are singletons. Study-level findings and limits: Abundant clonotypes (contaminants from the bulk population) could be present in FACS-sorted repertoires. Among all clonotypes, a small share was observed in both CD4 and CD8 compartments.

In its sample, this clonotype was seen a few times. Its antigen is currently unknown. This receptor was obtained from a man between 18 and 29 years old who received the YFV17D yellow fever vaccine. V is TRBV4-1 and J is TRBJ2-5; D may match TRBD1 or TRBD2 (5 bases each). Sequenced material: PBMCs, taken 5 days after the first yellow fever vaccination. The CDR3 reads CASSRFRDPGYF. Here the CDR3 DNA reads TGCGCCAGCAGCCGATTCCGGGACCCCGGGTACTTC.